This T cell receptor beta chain is from a study of graft-versus-host responses after intestinal transplantation. CDR1 is SGDLS, CDR2 YYNGEE, per germline. Trimming removed 3 bases at V and 7 bases at J, with 13 bases between. The CDR3 runs to 13 residues. Repertoires were generated with immunoSEQ multiplex PCR, while TCRdb's copy carries only in-frame clones and drops some. The sample has more than 65,000 clones; approximately 90% are singletons. Regarding this clone: What it recognizes is unknown.

This clonotype was obtained from a human donor who was the organ donor for an intestinal transplant. The chain links TRBV9 to TRBJ1-2; tentatively, D is TRBD1 (5 bases). The specimen was unstimulated CD8+ T cells sorted from spleen or lymph node cells, collected before transplant. The CDR3 protein is CASSGQGKAGYTF. Here the CDR3 DNA reads TGTGCCAGCAGCGGGCAGGGAAAGGCTGGCTACACCTTC.